The 2 T cell receptor beta chains listed next were all sequenced from one sample in a study of CD8+ T cells in alopecia areata. Extraction of RNA preceded its reverse transcription into cDNA, which served as the sequencing template. Assay used: immunoSEQ multiplex PCR; TCRdb lists only in-frame clones, some missing. The sample carries more than 200,000 clones, roughly two thirds recorded once. The starting material was CD4+ T cells sorted from blood, obtained at week 0. The receptors here all came from a human donor with alopecia areata.

This clone is classed as medium-sized. V is TRBV2 and J is TRBJ2-1; D gene unclear. Trimming took off 1 base at V and 5 bases at J, with 6 bases between the two ends. There are 13 residues in the CDR3. Germline-derived CDR1 and CDR2 are SNHLY and FYNNEI. The CDR3 region is CASSEGRDNEQFF. In nucleotides, the CDR3 is TGTGCCAGCAGTGAAGGTCGGGACAATGAGCAGTTCTTC. Full variable domain (remainder filled in from reference TRBV2 and TRBJ2-1): EPEVTQTPSHQVTQMGQEVILRCVPISNHLYFYWYRQILGQKVEFLVSFYNNEISEKSEIFDDQFSVERPDGSNFTLKIRSTKLEDSAMYFCASSEGRDNEQFFGPGTRLTVL.

The chain couples TRBV19 to TRBJ2-7; D call uncertain. Germline V gene sequence: CDR1 LNHDA, CDR2 SQIVND (reference sequence). V was cut by 3 bases and J by 6 bases, with 9 bases left in between. This CDR3 has 12 amino acids. The CDR3 DNA reads TGTGCCAGTAGTATCGGTAGATCCGAGCAGTACTTC. It is translated as CASSIGRSEQYF.